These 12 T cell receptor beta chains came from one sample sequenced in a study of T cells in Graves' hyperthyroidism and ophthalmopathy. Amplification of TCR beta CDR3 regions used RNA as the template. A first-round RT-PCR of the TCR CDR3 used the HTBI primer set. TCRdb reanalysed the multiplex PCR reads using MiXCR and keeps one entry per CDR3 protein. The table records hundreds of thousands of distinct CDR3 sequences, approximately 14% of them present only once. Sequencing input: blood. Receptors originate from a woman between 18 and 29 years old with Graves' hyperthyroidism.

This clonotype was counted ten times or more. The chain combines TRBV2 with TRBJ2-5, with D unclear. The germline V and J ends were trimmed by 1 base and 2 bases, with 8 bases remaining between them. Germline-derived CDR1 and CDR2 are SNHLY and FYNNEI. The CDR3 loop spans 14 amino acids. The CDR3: CASSEGGRQETQYF. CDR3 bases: TGTGCCAGCAGTGAAGGCGGCAGACAAGAGACCCAGTACTTC.

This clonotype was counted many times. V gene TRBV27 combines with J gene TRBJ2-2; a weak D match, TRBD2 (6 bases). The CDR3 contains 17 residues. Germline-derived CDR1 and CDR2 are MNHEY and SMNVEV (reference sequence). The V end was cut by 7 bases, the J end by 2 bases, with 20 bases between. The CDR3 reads CASNKRALGVNTGELFF. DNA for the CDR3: TGTGCCAGCAACAAGCGGGCTCTCGGCGTAAACACCGGGGAGCTGTTTTTT.

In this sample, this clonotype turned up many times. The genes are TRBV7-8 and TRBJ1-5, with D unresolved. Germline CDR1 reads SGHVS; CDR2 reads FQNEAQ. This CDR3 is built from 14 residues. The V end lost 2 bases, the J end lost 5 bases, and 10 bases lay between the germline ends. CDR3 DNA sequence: TGTGCCAGCAGCTTACCTGGGAATTATCAGCCCCAGCATTTT. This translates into CASSLPGNYQPQHF.

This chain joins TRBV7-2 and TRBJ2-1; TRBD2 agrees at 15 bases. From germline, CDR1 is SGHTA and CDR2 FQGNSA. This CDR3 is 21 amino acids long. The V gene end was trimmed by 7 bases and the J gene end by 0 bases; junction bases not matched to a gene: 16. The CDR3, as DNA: TGTGCCAGCACCAATCTGAGAATGGGACTAGCGGGAGGACGCTCCTACAATGAGCAGTTCTTC. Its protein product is CASTNLRMGLAGGRSYNEQFF.

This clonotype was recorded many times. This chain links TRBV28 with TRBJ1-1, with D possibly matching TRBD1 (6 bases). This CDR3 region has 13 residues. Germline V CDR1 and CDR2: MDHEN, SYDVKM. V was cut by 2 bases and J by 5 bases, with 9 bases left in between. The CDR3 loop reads CASSLGDRTEAFF. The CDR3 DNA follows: TGTGCCAGCAGTTTAGGAGACAGGACTGAAGCTTTCTTT.

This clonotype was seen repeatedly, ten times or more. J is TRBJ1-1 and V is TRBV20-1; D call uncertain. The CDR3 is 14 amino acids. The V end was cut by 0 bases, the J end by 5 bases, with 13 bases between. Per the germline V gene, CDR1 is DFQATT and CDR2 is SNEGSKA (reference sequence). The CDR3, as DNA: TGCAGTGCTAGAGATTTCGCAGGAAAGACTGAAGCTTTCTTT. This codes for CSARDFAGKTEAFF.

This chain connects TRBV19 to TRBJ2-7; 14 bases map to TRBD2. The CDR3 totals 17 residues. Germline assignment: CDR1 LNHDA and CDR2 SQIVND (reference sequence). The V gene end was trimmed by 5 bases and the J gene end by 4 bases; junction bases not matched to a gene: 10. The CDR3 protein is CASSPPQGLAGVYEQYF. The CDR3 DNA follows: TGTGCCAGTAGTCCTCCTCAGGGACTAGCGGGAGTATACGAGCAGTACTTC.

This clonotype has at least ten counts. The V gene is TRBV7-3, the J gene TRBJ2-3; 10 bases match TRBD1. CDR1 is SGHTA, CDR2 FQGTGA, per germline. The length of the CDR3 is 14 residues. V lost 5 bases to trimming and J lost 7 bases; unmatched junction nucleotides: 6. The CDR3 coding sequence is TGTGCCAGCAGCCCGACAGGGGGCAGGTATACGCAGTATTTT. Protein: CASSPTGGRYTQYF.

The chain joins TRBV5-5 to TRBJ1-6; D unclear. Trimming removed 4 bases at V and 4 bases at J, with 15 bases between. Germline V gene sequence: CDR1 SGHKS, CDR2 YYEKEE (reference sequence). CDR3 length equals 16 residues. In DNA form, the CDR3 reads TGTGCCAGCAGCCATCGGGCGCACGATTATAATTCACCCCTCCACTTT. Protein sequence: CASSHRAHDYNSPLHF.

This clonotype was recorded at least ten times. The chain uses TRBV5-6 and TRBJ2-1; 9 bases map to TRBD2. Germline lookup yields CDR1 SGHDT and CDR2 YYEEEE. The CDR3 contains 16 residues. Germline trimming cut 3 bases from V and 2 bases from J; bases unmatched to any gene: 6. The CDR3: CASSYKTSGAYNEQFF. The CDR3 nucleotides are TGTGCCAGCAGCTACAAGACTAGCGGAGCCTACAATGAGCAGTTCTTC.

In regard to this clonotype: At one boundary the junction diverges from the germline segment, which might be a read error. This CDR3 is CANSLTATGELFF. In nucleotides, the CDR3 is TGTGCCAACAGCTTAACGGCTACCGGGGAGCTGTTTTTT. The V gene is TRBV7-3, the J gene TRBJ2-2; D gene unclear. This CDR3 is 13 amino acids long. Looked up from germline, CDR1 is SGHTA and CDR2 is FQGTGA.

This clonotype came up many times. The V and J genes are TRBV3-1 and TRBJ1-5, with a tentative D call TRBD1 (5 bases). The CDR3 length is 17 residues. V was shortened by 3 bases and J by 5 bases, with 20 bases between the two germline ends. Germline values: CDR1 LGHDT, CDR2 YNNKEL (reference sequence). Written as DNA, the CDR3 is TGTGCCAGCAGCCATCCTCAGGTCAGGGACGGGGATCAGCCCCAGCATTTT. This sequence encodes CASSHPQVRDGDQPQHF.